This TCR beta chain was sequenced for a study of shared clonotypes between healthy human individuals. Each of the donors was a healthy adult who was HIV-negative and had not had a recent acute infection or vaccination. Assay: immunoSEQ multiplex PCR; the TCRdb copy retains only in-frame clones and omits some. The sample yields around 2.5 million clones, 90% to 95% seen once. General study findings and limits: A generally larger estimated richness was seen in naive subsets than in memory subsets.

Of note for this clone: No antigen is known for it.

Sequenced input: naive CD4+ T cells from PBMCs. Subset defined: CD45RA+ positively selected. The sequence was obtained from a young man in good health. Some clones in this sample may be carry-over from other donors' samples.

Here the CDR3 reads CASSLIQGAAYEQYF. The CDR3 DNA follows: TGTGCCAGCAGTTTAATTCAGGGGGCCGCCTACGAGCAGTACTTC. V and J are TRBV28 and TRBJ2-7; 8 bases map to TRBD1. CDR3 length: 15 residues. Germline V gene lookup returns CDR1 MDHEN and CDR2 SYDVKM. With V trimmed by 2 bases and J by 2 bases, 5 bases remained unmatched.